This TCR beta chain was captured by sequencing in a study of blood T cell repertoires in COVID-19. The germline V gene encodes CDR1 LGHDT and CDR2 YNNKEL (reference sequence). Deletions cut 2 bases from V and 0 bases from J, with 11 bases between. The CDR3 runs to 15 residues. This clone was detected a few times. Authors' analysis steps: Quantification of nucleated cells was approximated via reference gene primer amplification. The data were produced by immunoSEQ multiplex PCR, yet TCRdb's version contains in-frame clones alone and is incomplete. The D gene and trimming were derived from the DNA, and the V and J assignments and clone size from that table. This table holds 84,000 or so clones, under 80% found once.

The gene calls are TRBV3-1 (or the pseudogene TRBV3-2) and TRBJ2-7, with D possibly matching TRBD1 (5 bases). The specimen sequenced was peripheral blood. The clonotype originates from a man aged 55 to 70 with COVID-19, enrolled during active disease. The CDR3 loop reads CASSQSDITSYEQYF. CDR3 in DNA: TGTGCCAGCAGCCAATCGGACATAACCTCCTACGAGCAGTACTTC.